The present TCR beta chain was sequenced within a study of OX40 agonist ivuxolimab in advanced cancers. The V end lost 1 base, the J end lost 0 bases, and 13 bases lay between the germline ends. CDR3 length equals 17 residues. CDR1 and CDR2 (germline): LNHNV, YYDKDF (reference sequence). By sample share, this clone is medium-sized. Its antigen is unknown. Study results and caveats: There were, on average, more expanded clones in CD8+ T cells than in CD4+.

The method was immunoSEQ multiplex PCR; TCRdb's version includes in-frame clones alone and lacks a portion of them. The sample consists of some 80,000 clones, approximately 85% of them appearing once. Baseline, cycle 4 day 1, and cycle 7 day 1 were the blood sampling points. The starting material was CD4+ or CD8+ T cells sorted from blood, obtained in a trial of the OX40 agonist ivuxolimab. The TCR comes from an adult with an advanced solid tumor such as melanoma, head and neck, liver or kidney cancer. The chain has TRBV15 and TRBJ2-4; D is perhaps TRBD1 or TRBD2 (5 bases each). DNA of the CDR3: TGTGCCACCAGCAGAGTTGGGGCGGGCCTAGCCAAAAACATTCAGTACTTC. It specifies CATSRVGAGLAKNIQYF.